Listed here are 15 T cell receptor beta chains from one sample, sequenced in a study of sequential checkpoint blockade in melanoma. Treatment here: randomized to nivolumab then ipilimumab (arm A) or the reverse (arm B). The method was immunoSEQ multiplex PCR; TCRdb's version includes in-frame clones alone and lacks a portion of them. Of approximately 12,000 clones in the sample, about 79% are singletons; the top ten hold about 58%. Sequences were derived from CD8+ T cells sorted from blood (inferred from file names), sampled from a patient given nivolumab and ipilimumab in sequence. Every receptor here comes from a human donor with melanoma.

A single count supports this clone. The V call is TRBV5-6, the J call TRBJ2-1; 13 positions match TRBD2. The length of the CDR3 is 16 residues. Trimming at V came to 3 bases and at J to 3 bases, leaving 3 bases not matched to a gene. Germline lookup yields CDR1 SGHDT and CDR2 YYEEEE. CDR3 in amino acids: CASSSGTSGDYNEQFF. The CDR3 coding sequence is TGTGCCAGCAGCTCCGGGACTAGCGGGGACTACAATGAGCAGTTCTTC. Full variable domain (missing parts from reference TRBV5-6 and TRBJ2-1): DAGVTQSPTHLIKTRGQQVTLRCSPKSGHDTVSWYQQALGQGPQFIFQYYEEEERQRGNFPDRFSGHQFPNYSSELNVNALLLGDSALYLCASSSGTSGDYNEQFFGPGTRLTVL.

CDR3 bases: TGTGCCAGCAGCGAGGGACAGCGGTACGAGCAGTACTTC. Its translation: CASSEGQRYEQYF. The chain carries TRBV7-7 and TRBJ2-7; 7 positions match TRBD1. The CDR3 has 13 amino acids. In germline, CDR1 is SSHAT, CDR2 FNYEAQ (reference sequence). The J segment lost 4 bases and the V segment lost 5 bases, leaving 5 bases of the junction unmatched.

The chain recombines TRBV7-9 with TRBJ2-3, with D tentatively TRBD1 (5 bases). The germline CDR1 and CDR2 sequences are SEHNR and FQNEAQ (reference sequence). Between the trimmed V and J ends, which lost 5 bases and 0 bases, there was a span of 12 bases. CDR3 length: 15 amino acids. The CDR3 DNA reads as TGTGCCAGCAGCATTACAGGCGGTAGCACAGATACGCAGTATTTT. Protein product: CASSITGGSTDTQYF.

This chain links TRBV20-1 with TRBJ2-1; 9 bases agree with TRBD1. The J segment lost 7 bases and the V segment lost 6 bases, leaving 1 base of the junction unmatched. The CDR3 consists of 11 residues. Germline lookup yields CDR1 DFQATT and CDR2 SNEGSKA (reference sequence). The CDR3 is CSADRGNEQFF. Here the CDR3 DNA reads TGCAGTGCAGACAGGGGGAATGAGCAGTTCTTC.

This chain connects TRBV11-3 to TRBJ2-1, with D possibly being TRBD2 (5 bases). Trimming stripped 0 bases from V and 10 bases from J, with 22 bases between. The CDR3 spans 17 residues. Germline V gene data show CDR1 as SGHNT and CDR2 as YENEEA. In nucleotides, the CDR3 is TGTGCCAGCAGCTTAGAAAGACGGTTAGCGCATAAGAACGAGCAGTTCTTC. It is translated as CASSLERRLAHKNEQFF.

This clone showed up just once. The chain combines TRBV6-4 with TRBJ2-1; the match to TRBD2 covers 14 bases. In germline, CDR1 is MRHNA, CDR2 SNTAGT. Unmatched junction bases numbered 0, after V lost 4 bases and J lost 4 bases. The CDR3 length is 15 residues. This CDR3 reads CASSGTSGGYNEQFF. In DNA, the CDR3 is TGTGCCAGCAGTGGGACTAGCGGGGGGTACAATGAGCAGTTCTTC.

The J gene is TRBJ2-7, the V gene TRBV28, with D tentatively TRBD1 (5 bases). Germline V CDR1 and CDR2: MDHEN, SYDVKM. The CDR3 has 16 amino acids. V shed 2 bases and J shed 1 base, with 15 bases lying between them. The CDR3 nucleotides read TGTGCCAGCAGTTTAATCTCTTCTCAGGGTTCCTACGAGCAGTACTTC. It yields the protein CASSLISSQGSYEQYF.

The rearrangement uses TRBV19 and TRBJ2-1; 7 nucleotides agree with TRBD2. Germline CDR1 LNHDA, CDR2 SQIVND (reference sequence). The CDR3 loop spans 15 amino acids. V lost 6 bases to trimming and J lost 0 bases; unmatched junction nucleotides: 5. The CDR3, as DNA: TGTGCCAGTAGGCTCGGGGGGAGCTCCTACAATGAGCAGTTCTTC. Its protein product is CASRLGGSSYNEQFF.

This clone was found once. This chain links TRBV29-1 with TRBJ2-2; 10 nucleotides match TRBD1. The V segment lost 7 bases and the J segment 1 base; nucleotides outside the gene matches: 3. CDR1 SQVTM and CDR2 ANQGSEA come from the germline V gene. The CDR3 is 14 amino acids. The CDR3 reads CSGWDRGNTGELFF. The CDR3 coding sequence is TGCAGCGGCTGGGACAGGGGGAACACCGGGGAGCTGTTTTTT.

The chain joins TRBV4-1 to TRBJ2-7, with a weak D call TRBD2 (6 bases). The CDR3 loop spans 14 amino acids. Trimming cost V 1 base and J 5 bases, with 12 bases left between them. CDR1 and CDR2 from the germline V gene are MGHRA and YSYEKL. Here the CDR3 reads CASSQVAGTHEQYF. The CDR3 DNA sequence: TGCGCCAGCAGCCAAGTTGCGGGAACCCACGAGCAGTACTTC.

The chain joins TRBV5-4 to TRBJ2-1, with a possible D match to TRBD2 (5 bases). The CDR3 is 13 residues long. Between the trimmed V and J ends, which lost 5 bases and 5 bases, there was a span of 11 bases. CDR1 SGHNT and CDR2 YYREEE come from the germline V gene (reference sequence). CDR3 amino acids: CASRGGAHNEQFF. CDR3 bases: TGTGCCAGCAGAGGAGGCGCCCACAATGAGCAGTTCTTC.

The V gene is TRBV30, the J gene TRBJ2-7; 7 bases agree with TRBD1. Losses at the gene ends were 3 bases for V and 0 bases for J; bases not matched to a gene: 2. The CDR3 length is 13 residues. Germline loops: CDR1 GTSNPN, CDR2 SVGIG (reference sequence). CDR3: CAWRWDSSYEQYF. CDR3 nucleotide sequence: TGTGCCTGGAGATGGGACAGCTCCTACGAGCAGTACTTC.

The chain couples TRBV19 to TRBJ1-1; TRBD1 is a possible D gene (5 bases). Germline V gene lookup returns CDR1 LNHDA and CDR2 SQIVND (reference sequence). Trimming removed 6 bases from V and 1 base from J, with 18 bases in between. The CDR3 covers 16 residues. The CDR3 DNA is TGTGCCAGTAGATTGACTGGAGGGGATACGAACACTGAAGCTTTCTTT. Residues: CASRLTGGDTNTEAFF.

This chain connects TRBV27 to TRBJ1-2; D ambiguous. In germline, CDR1 is MNHEY, CDR2 SMNVEV (reference sequence). The V end was cut by 6 bases, the J end by 3 bases, with 14 bases between. The CDR3 spans 14 residues. For the CDR3, the DNA is TGTGCCAGCAGACCGCCGGGGTATGACTATGGCTACACCTTC. Translation gives CASRPPGYDYGYTF.

This chain links TRBV30 with TRBJ2-5, with TRBD2 identical over 8 bases. This CDR3 has 11 amino acids. From germline, CDR1 is GTSNPN and CDR2 SVGIG (reference sequence). The V and J ends lost 1 base and 11 bases, in that order; junction bases with no gene match: 3. Written as DNA, the CDR3 is TGTGCCTGGAGTGCCGGGGGGGAGCAGTACTTC. Amino acids: CAWSAGGEQYF.